The TCR beta chain under discussion was sequenced for a study of blood T cell repertoires in COVID-19. Looked up from germline, CDR1 is GTSNPN and CDR2 is SVGIG (reference sequence). The CDR3 spans 11 residues. Trimming stripped 7 bases from V and 7 bases from J, with 10 bases between. Measured with immunoSEQ multiplex PCR; TCRdb has only the in-frame clones, and not every one. This table holds tens of thousands of clones, more than 80% found once. This rearrangement joins TRBV30 to TRBJ2-2; a weak D match, TRBD1 (6 bases). The source is an older man with acute or convalescent COVID-19. Sequenced material: peripheral blood. The CDR3, as DNA: TGTGCCTTACAGGGCCTCGGGGAGCTGTTTTTT. The encoded protein is CALQGLGELFF.